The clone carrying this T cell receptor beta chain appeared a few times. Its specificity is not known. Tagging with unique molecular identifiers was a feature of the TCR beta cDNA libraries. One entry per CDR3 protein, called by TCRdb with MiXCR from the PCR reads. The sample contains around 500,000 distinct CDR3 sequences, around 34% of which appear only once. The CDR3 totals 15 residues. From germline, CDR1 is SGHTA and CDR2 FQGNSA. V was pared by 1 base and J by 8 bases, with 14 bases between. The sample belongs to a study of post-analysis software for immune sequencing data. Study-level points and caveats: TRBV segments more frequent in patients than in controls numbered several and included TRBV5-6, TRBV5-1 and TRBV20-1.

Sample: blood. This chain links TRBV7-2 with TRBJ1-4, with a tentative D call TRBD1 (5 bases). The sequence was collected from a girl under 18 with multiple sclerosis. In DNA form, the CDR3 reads TGTGCCAGCAGCTTAGTAGGGACCAAGGGGGAAAAACTGTTTTTT. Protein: CASSLVGTKGEKLFF.